This TCR beta chain was recorded in a study of shared clonotypes between healthy human individuals. The study's findings and limits: Between a few donors, naive CD4 clonotypes were shared at a level of about 5%.

Note on this clone: Its antigen remains unidentified.

This table comes from immunoSEQ multiplex PCR, and its TCRdb copy is limited to in-frame clones, with some not included. The repertoire holds 2 million to 2.5 million clones, with 90% to 97% as singletons. Germline CDR1 reads MRHNA; CDR2 reads SNTAGT. CDR3 length: 15 amino acids. V was shortened by 3 bases and J by 0 bases, with 6 bases between the two germline ends. This TCR was recovered from a man in his late teens or twenties in good health. This rearrangement joins TRBV6-4 to TRBJ2-6; D unclear. Sequencing was performed on naive CD4+ T cells sorted from blood. Indicated subset: CD45RA+ positively selected. CDR3 sequence: CASSEGNSGANVLTF. CDR3 bases: TGTGCCAGCAGTGAGGGGAACTCTGGGGCCAACGTCCTGACTTTC.